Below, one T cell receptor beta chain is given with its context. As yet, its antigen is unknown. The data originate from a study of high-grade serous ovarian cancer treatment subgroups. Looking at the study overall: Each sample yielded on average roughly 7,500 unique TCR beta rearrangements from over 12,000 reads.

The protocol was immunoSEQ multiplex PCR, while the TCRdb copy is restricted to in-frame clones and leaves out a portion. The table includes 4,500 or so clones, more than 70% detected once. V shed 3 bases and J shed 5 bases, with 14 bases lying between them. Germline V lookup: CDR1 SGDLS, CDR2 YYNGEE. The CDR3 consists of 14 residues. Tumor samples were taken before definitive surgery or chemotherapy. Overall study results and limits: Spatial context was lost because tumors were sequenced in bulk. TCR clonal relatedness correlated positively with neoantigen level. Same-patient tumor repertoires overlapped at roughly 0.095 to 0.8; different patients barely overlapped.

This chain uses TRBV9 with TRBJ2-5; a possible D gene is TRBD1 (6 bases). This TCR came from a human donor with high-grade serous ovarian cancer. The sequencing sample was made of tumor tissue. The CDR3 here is CASSAQGFRETQYF. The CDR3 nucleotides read TGTGCCAGCAGCGCGCAGGGGTTCAGGGAGACCCAGTACTTC.